The 16 T cell receptor beta chains in this list originate from one sample, sequenced in a study of blood T cell repertoires in COVID-19. Some clones are missing from TCRdb's copy, which holds only in-frame ones; the method was immunoSEQ multiplex PCR. The sample yields a few hundred thousand clones, about 80% seen once. Source material: peripheral blood. The receptors were sampled from a woman in her 30s who had recovered from COVID-19.

This rearrangement joins TRBV4-1 to TRBJ1-1; 9 bases map to TRBD1. V gave up 0 bases and J gave up 0 bases; unmatched junction bases: 8. Germline assignment: CDR1 MGHRA and CDR2 YSYEKL. The CDR3 loop spans 18 amino acids. CDR3 bases: TGCGCCAGCAGCCAAGATGAAAGGACAGGGGTCCTGAACACTGAAGCTTTCTTT. Protein sequence: CASSQDERTGVLNTEAFF.

This clone has only a few counts. The chain combines TRBV5-4 with TRBJ1-3; no clear D gene. Germline CDR1 and CDR2: SGHNT and YYREEE (reference sequence). The V and J ends lost 0 bases and 1 base respectively, with 11 bases between them. The CDR3 contains 16 residues. CDR3 DNA sequence: TGTGCCAGCAGCTTGGCCAAGAGGAGATCTGGAAACACCATATATTTT. Translation gives CASSLAKRRSGNTIYF.

The chain is built from TRBV7-9 and TRBJ2-7; 11 nucleotides match TRBD1. Losses at the gene ends were 5 bases for V and 3 bases for J; bases not matched to a gene: 6. CDR3 size: 15 residues. Germline CDR1 SEHNR, CDR2 FQNEAQ (reference sequence). CDR3 DNA: TGTGCCAGCAGCATAGGACAGGGGGCAAACTACGAGCAGTACTTC. Its protein is CASSIGQGANYEQYF.

V is TRBV2 and J is TRBJ1-5, with unresolved D. This CDR3 is 14 amino acids long. Per the germline V gene, CDR1 is SNHLY and CDR2 is FYNNEI. V was pared by 5 bases and J by 5 bases, with 13 bases between. DNA of the CDR3: TGTGCCAGCAGTCTGAATGACATGCATCAGCCCCAGCATTTT. Translated: CASSLNDMHQPQHF.

This chain links TRBV5-4 with TRBJ2-5, with TRBD2 as a possible D gene (7 bases). Germline-derived CDR1 and CDR2 are SGHNT and YYREEE (reference sequence). This CDR3 comprises 15 residues. V gave up 3 bases and J gave up 4 bases, with 16 bases separating them. This CDR3 reads CASSWVAGAGETQYF. The CDR3 region has the DNA TGTGCCAGCAGCTGGGTCGCGGGGGCCGGAGAGACCCAGTACTTC.

The chain links TRBV6-2 or TRBV6-3 to TRBJ2-4; no firm D call. The CDR3 covers 19 residues. Germline CDR1 reads MNHEY; CDR2 reads SVGEGT. V lost 2 bases, J lost 1 base, and 21 bases lay in between. The CDR3 DNA is TGTGCCAGCAGTTACCCAAGCGCTCTACGTACCGGGGCCAAAAACATTCAGTACTTC. Protein product: CASSYPSALRTGAKNIQYF.

The DNA of the CDR3 is TGTGCCTGGAGTGTAGAGAGGACCCAGTACTTC. Its protein is CAWSVERTQYF. The chain links TRBV30 to TRBJ2-5; D not resolved. CDR1 GTSNPN and CDR2 SVGIG come from the germline V gene (reference sequence). Trimming pared 0 bases from V and 7 bases from J, leaving 6 bases between. This CDR3 region has 11 residues.

The chain employs TRBV19 and TRBJ1-5; D is unresolved. The CDR3 runs 16 residues. Trimming cost V 7 bases and J 5 bases, with 21 bases left between them. Germline CDR1 LNHDA, CDR2 SQIVND (reference sequence). The DNA of the CDR3 is TGTGCCAGTAAGACTAAGGACGGAGCGGGCTATCAGCCCCAGCATTTT. Translated: CASKTKDGAGYQPQHF.

This clone was found once. J is TRBJ2-2 and V is TRBV6-5; 9 bases align to TRBD2. Trimming took 5 bases from V and 5 from J; bases not matched to a gene: 6. This CDR3 region has 15 residues. The germline gives CDR1 MNHEY, CDR2 SVGAGI. The CDR3 protein is CASSRVSGGTGELFF. The CDR3 DNA reads TGTGCCAGCAGTCGGGTTAGCGGGGGTACCGGGGAGCTGTTTTTT.

The chain has TRBV29-1 and TRBJ2-1, with no clear D. The germline CDR1 and CDR2 sequences are SQVTM and ANQGSEA. V lost 6 bases, J lost 6 bases, and 12 bases lay in between. The CDR3 runs to 12 residues. The CDR3 region has the DNA TGCAGCGTCCCTACACCGGGCAATGAGCAGTTCTTC. Residues: CSVPTPGNEQFF.

As for this clone: Different DNA sequences within this sample yield the same CDR3. The chain combines TRBV3-1 (or the pseudogene TRBV3-2) with TRBJ1-2; tentatively, D is TRBD1 (5 bases). The length of the CDR3 is 15 residues. CDR1 and CDR2 (germline): LGHDT, YNNKEL (reference sequence). V gave up 0 bases and J gave up 0 bases, with 8 bases separating them. The CDR3 here is CASSQEEGTNYGYTF. CDR3 DNA: TGTGCCAGCAGCCAAGAGGAGGGGACTAACTATGGCTACACCTTC.

The V call is TRBV28, the J call TRBJ2-7, with D possibly being TRBD2 (6 bases). Trimming removed 5 bases at V and 11 bases at J, with 13 bases between. Germline values: CDR1 MDHEN, CDR2 SYDVKM. The CDR3 sequence is 11 residues long. CDR3 sequence (DNA): TGTGCCAGCAGTCTGGGACGGGGGAAGTACTTC. The encoded protein is CASSLGRGKYF.

The rearrangement joins TRBV6-4 to TRBJ1-2; unclear D gene. The CDR3 extends over 12 amino acids. Looked up from germline, CDR1 is MRHNA and CDR2 is SNTAGT. Trimming shortened V by 0 bases and J by 5 bases, and 4 bases separated the two germline ends. CDR3 DNA: TGTGCCAGCAGTGACTCGGAGTATGGCTACACCTTC. It specifies CASSDSEYGYTF.

The sample holds many counts of this clone. The chain is built from TRBV19 and TRBJ2-1; 12 nucleotides line up with TRBD1. With V trimmed by 11 bases and J by 4 bases, 6 bases remained unmatched. The CDR3 contains 14 residues. Germline CDR1 LNHDA, CDR2 SQIVND (reference sequence). The CDR3 coding sequence is TGTGCCGCGCAGGGACAGGGGGCATACAATGAGCAGTTCTTC. This sequence encodes CAAQGQGAYNEQFF.

This chain uses TRBV5-4 with TRBJ2-5; D perhaps matches TRBD2 (5 bases). The CDR3 loop spans 13 amino acids. CDR1 SGHNT and CDR2 YYREEE come from the germline V gene (reference sequence). Trimming took off 10 bases at V and 0 bases at J, with 13 bases between the two ends. The CDR3 DNA follows: TGTGCCGGCTCCCCAGCGGACCAAGAGACCCAGTACTTC. Its protein is CAGSPADQETQYF. The whole variable domain, remainder taken from reference TRBV5-4 and TRBJ2-5, is ETGVTQSPTHLIKTRGQQVTLRCSSQSGHNTVSWYQQALGQGPQFIFQYYREEENGRGNFPPRFSGLQFPNYSSELNVNALELDDSALYLCAGSPADQETQYFGPGTRLLVL.

The chain couples TRBV28 to TRBJ2-4; TRBD1 matches 8 bases. The V segment lost 3 bases and the J segment 0 bases; nucleotides outside the gene matches: 16. The germline CDR1 and CDR2 sequences are MDHEN and SYDVKM. The CDR3 sequence is 20 residues long. CDR3 nucleotide sequence: TGTGCCAGCAGTTTGTACCTCGGGGCAGGGGGCCAAATAGCCAAAAACATTCAGTACTTC. This encodes CASSLYLGAGGQIAKNIQYF.